The 23 T cell receptor beta chains below were found in one sample sequenced in a study of tumor-infiltrating lymphocytes in oesophageal squamous cell carcinoma (dated by TCRdb to about 2016). The method was PCR. TCRdb shows the sequencer as Illumina HiSeq 2000. The raw public data were reprocessed by TCRdb itself: fastp quality trimming at Q25, MiXCR clonotype calling, in-frame beta chains only. Merged by CDR3 protein, the rows form single entries marked with the most common genes and DNA. The sample table shows around 12,000 distinct CDR3 sequences, and 50% to 65% are seen once. The ten largest clones capture 32% of the sample. Sequenced input: esophageal tumor tissue. These receptors were taken from a female donor with esophageal squamous cell carcinoma.

This clonotype was picked up many times. The V call is TRBV5-1, the J call TRBJ2-2; 16 bases line up with TRBD2. The CDR3 covers 19 residues. The junction had 10 bases not matched to a gene; V was cut back by 3 bases and J by 5 bases. CDR1 and CDR2 (germline): SGHRS, YFSETQ. CDR3 region: CASSWTGLAGGLNTGELFF. CDR3 coding DNA: TGCGCCAGCAGCTGGACGGGACTAGCGGGAGGGTTGAATACCGGGGAGCTGTTTTTT.

There are many counts of this clonotype. The V and J genes are TRBV20-1 and TRBJ2-5; weak D call: TRBD1 (6 bases). Deletions cut 5 bases from V and 5 bases from J, with 18 bases between. Germline CDR1 is DFQATT and CDR2 is SNEGSKA (reference sequence). The CDR3 has 14 amino acids. CDR3 sequence (DNA): TGCAGTGCTTTCCCGGACAGCCTTGTGGAGACCCAGTACTTC. It codes for CSAFPDSLVETQYF.

V usage is TRBV12-5 and J usage is TRBJ2-5, with D perhaps assigned TRBD1 or TRBD2 (6 bases each). Germline V gives CDR1 LGHNT, CDR2 FRNRAP. The CDR3 contains 14 residues. In DNA form, the CDR3 reads TGTGCGGGGCTCGGGGGCCGTGACCAAGAGACCCAGTACTTC. Translation: CAGLGGRDQETQYF.

This clonotype has only a few counts. The chain joins TRBV12-3 or TRBV12-4 to TRBJ1-1; TRBD1 matches at 8 bases. The CDR3 sequence is 14 residues long. V was pared by 2 bases and J by 7 bases, with 6 bases of the junction left unmatched. CDR3 sequence (DNA): TGTGCCAGCAGTTTAAGGCAGGGGGCAAGTGAAGCTTTCTTT. It yields the protein CASSLRQGASEAFF.

This clonotype occurred once. The chain employs TRBV28 and TRBJ2-5, with 10 bases identical to TRBD2. The DNA end lines up better with TRBJ2-7; the J call may be wrong. The CDR3 runs 15 residues. The germline V gene has CDR1 MDHEN and CDR2 SYDVKM. The CDR3 loop reads CASSVLAGSTYEQYF. The CDR3 DNA reads TGTGCCAGCAGTGTACTAGCGGGAAGCACCTACGAGCAGTACTTC.

This clonotype was observed a handful of times. The genes are TRBV7-8 and TRBJ2-3; 8 nucleotides match TRBD1. CDR1 is SGHVS and CDR2 is FQNEAQ in the germline V gene. V lost 1 base, J lost 5 bases, and 8 bases stayed unmatched. This CDR3 spans 16 amino acids. CDR3 in amino acids: CASSLEGRGLGDTQYF. The DNA for the CDR3 is TGTGCCAGCAGCTTAGAAGGCAGGGGGCTCGGAGATACGCAGTATTTT.

This rearrangement joins TRBV28 to TRBJ1-5; D remains unclear. Germline CDR1 is MDHEN and CDR2 is SYDVKM. The V gene lost 3 bases and the J gene lost 7 bases, with 13 bases spanning the gap. This CDR3 is built from 14 residues. The CDR3 sequence is CASSFAGSRQPQHF. The CDR3 bases are TGTGCCAGCAGTTTTGCGGGGTCACGGCAGCCCCAGCATTTT.

The chain employs TRBV12-3 or TRBV12-4 and TRBJ2-6; D is perhaps TRBD2 (6 bases). TRBJ2-7 matches the DNA end more closely, so the J call is doubtful. CDR3 length: 16 residues. The CDR3 DNA reads as TGTGCCAGCAGTTTAAGAGGTCCTAGCCCGGGGAGGGAGCAGTACTTC. Translated, it gives CASSLRGPSPGREQYF.

In this sample, this clonotype is medium-sized. The rearrangement links TRBV6-1 to TRBJ1-6; 9 bases agree with TRBD1. After removal of 7 bases from V and 5 bases from J, the junction contained 6 bases not matched to a gene. Germline-derived CDR1 and CDR2 are MNHNS and SASEGT. The CDR3 covers 15 residues. The chain's CDR3 is CASTGTGWDNSPLHF. DNA of the CDR3: TGTGCCAGCACCGGGACAGGGTGGGATAATTCACCCCTCCACTTT.

This clonotype was counted a few times. The chain is built from TRBV10-3 and TRBJ2-7; no reliable D call. The CDR3 is made up of 14 amino acids. Trimming removed 2 bases from V and 2 bases from J, with 10 bases in between. Germline CDR1 and CDR2: ENHRY and SYGVKD. The CDR3 bases are TGTGCCATCAGTGAGCGGTTACTTGCCTACGAGCAGTACTTC. This gives the protein CAISERLLAYEQYF.

Details on this clonotype: The junction does not match germline at one end; this may be a read error. CDR3 region: CASSNTMTSGPLSSYNEQFF. The CDR3 region has the DNA TGTGCTAGCAGCAACACAATGACTAGCGGGCCCCTAAGCTCCTACAATGAGCAGTTCTTC. This chain connects TRBV7-6 to TRBJ1-2; 10 bases are shared with TRBD2. The J call may be mistaken, given a closer DNA end match to TRBJ2-1. This CDR3 spans 20 amino acids. CDR1 and CDR2 from the germline V gene are SGHVS and FNYEAQ.

The gene calls are TRBV20-1 and TRBJ2-2; the D is unclear. Trimming shortened V by 1 base and J by 3 bases, and 3 bases separated the two germline ends. Germline lookup yields CDR1 DFQATT and CDR2 SNEGSKA (reference sequence). The CDR3 contains 12 residues. This CDR3 is CSARADTGELFF. Written as DNA, the CDR3 is TGCAGTGCTAGAGCGGACACCGGGGAGCTGTTTTTT.

The V gene is TRBV6-6, the J gene TRBJ2-7; TRBD2 is a possible D gene (5 bases). The CDR3 contains 11 residues. V dropped 8 bases and J dropped 7 bases, with 12 bases sitting between them. Germline V gene data show CDR1 as MNHNY and CDR2 as SVGAGI (reference sequence). The CDR3 reads CASGIGVEQYF. The CDR3 DNA reads TGTGCCAGCGGGATCGGGGTGGAGCAGTACTTC.

The V and J genes are TRBV7-9 and TRBJ1-4; possibly TRBD1 for D (6 bases). Trimming left V 1 base short and J 4 bases short, with 10 bases between. Germline loops: CDR1 SEHNR, CDR2 FQNEAQ (reference sequence). The CDR3 spans 15 residues. CDR3 region: CASSLVNRDNEKLFF. In nucleotides, the CDR3 is TGTGCCAGCAGCTTAGTAAACAGGGATAATGAAAAACTGTTTTTT.

As to this clonotype: A junction boundary mismatches the germline segment, possibly from a read error. The chain is built from TRBV7-9 and TRBJ2-1, with 8 bases lining up with TRBD2. The J call is uncertain, as TRBJ2-7 better fits the DNA end. The CDR3 runs 14 residues. Germline-derived CDR1 and CDR2 are SEHNR and FQNEAQ (reference sequence). The CDR3 nucleotides read TGTGCCAGCAGCAGGGGGACTAGTCCCTATGAGCAGTACTTC. Residues: CASSRGTSPYEQYF.

As for this clonotype: This likely comes from a read error, as the CDR3 has no conserved phenylalanine or tryptophan at its end. The limits of the CDR3 on the DNA are not certain, so only TCRdb's listed CDR3 is given. This chain connects TRBV9 to TRBJ2-3. CDR1 is SGDLS and CDR2 is YYNGEE in the germline V gene. Counting both end residues, the CDR3 totals 14 amino acids. The chain's CDR3 is CASSVVADEQYFGN.

Many counts were recorded for this clonotype. No conserved phenylalanine or tryptophan ends this CDR3, so it is likely a read error. The DNA is left out, because the CDR3 cannot be placed on it with certainty; the CDR3 is given as TCRdb lists it. The chain uses TRBV7-2 and TRBJ1-1; the table assigns TRBD1, which was not confirmed against the DNA. The CDR3 spans 14 residues, counting both ends. Germline-derived CDR1 and CDR2 are SGHTA and FQGNSA. CDR3 protein: CASSLRVVSSSSGQ.

The chain links TRBV6-6 to TRBJ2-1, with 11 bases lining up with TRBD1. TRBJ2-7 explains the end of the DNA better; the J call may be wrong. This CDR3 is built from 14 residues. In germline, CDR1 is MNHNY, CDR2 SVGAGI (reference sequence). CDR3 protein: CASSRDRGTYEQYF. The CDR3 nucleotides read TGTGCCAGCTCTCGGGACAGGGGGACCTACGAGCAGTACTTC.

The gene calls are TRBV6-1 and TRBJ2-1; 9 bases line up with TRBD1. Germline-derived CDR1 and CDR2 are MNHNS and SASEGT. The length of the CDR3 is 15 residues. J was trimmed by 4 bases and V by 6 bases; bases with no gene match: 7. The CDR3 loop is CASRPGQGPYNEQFF. For the CDR3, the DNA is TGTGCCAGCAGGCCGGGACAGGGCCCTTACAATGAGCAGTTCTTC.

The rearrangement links TRBV12-3 or TRBV12-4 to TRBJ2-4, with D possibly matching TRBD1 (5 bases). Trimming removed 6 bases from V and 13 bases from J, with 13 bases in between. The CDR3 has 11 amino acids. In DNA form, the CDR3 reads TGTGCCAGCAGCCAGCAAAGGGGCCAGTACTTC. It is translated as CASSQQRGQYF.

This clonotype qualifies as hyperexpanded. This sequence joins TRBV6-6 and TRBJ2-2; a weak D match, TRBD1 (5 bases). Looked up from germline, CDR1 is MNHNY and CDR2 is SVGAGI (reference sequence). The CDR3 consists of 16 residues. Trimming cost V 2 bases and J 0 bases, with 10 bases left between them. The CDR3 sequence is CASSYAGFANTGELFF. The CDR3 DNA is TGTGCCAGCAGTTACGCAGGGTTCGCGAACACCGGGGAGCTGTTTTTT.

This clonotype was detected ten times or more. No conserved phenylalanine or tryptophan is present at the end of the CDR3, so a read error is the likely explanation. It is unclear where the CDR3 begins or ends on the DNA, so no DNA is shown, and the CDR3 is as TCRdb lists it. The V gene is TRBV7-2, the J gene TRBJ2-6; TRBD1 is the table's D call, not checked against the DNA. CDR1 SGHTA and CDR2 FQGNSA come from the germline V gene. From its first to its last residue, the CDR3 has 17 amino acids. The CDR3 loop reads CASSLGGQTYNEQFFGA.

This clonotype was seen a single time. The genes are TRBV6-6 and TRBJ2-3; 7 nucleotides align to TRBD2. The CDR3 is 15 residues long. Germline V CDR1 and CDR2: MNHNY, SVGAGI (reference sequence). V shed 2 bases, J shed 0 bases, and the junction held 2 bases outside the gene matches. CDR3 in DNA: TGTGCCAGCAGTTACGCGCGGGAGAGCACAGATACGCAGTATTTT. It yields the protein CASSYARESTDTQYF.